This T cell receptor beta chain was sequenced during a study of CD8 T cells in Susac syndrome. Study information: Active disease was present in about 6 of the sequenced Susac syndrome patients, whereas roughly 8 of them were in remission. Blood was drawn from Susac syndrome patients while they were therapy-naive, on corticosteroids, or on intravenous immunoglobulin alone. Study-wide findings and caveats: In Susac patients, clonal expansion was not detected in CD4+ cells.

An amount of RNA that ranged from 0.5 to 1 ug was reverse transcribed with random hexamers. Multiplex immunoSEQ PCR targeted 54 Vbeta and 13 Jbeta TCR beta segments. TCRdb fed the immunoSEQ multiplex PCR reads into MiXCR, producing one record per CDR3 protein. Of about 120,000 distinct CDR3 sequences in the sample, approximately 96% are singletons; the top ten hold 0.12% to 0.15%. A remark on this clonotype: Its antigen is not identified.

The junction had 4 bases not matched to a gene; V was cut back by 4 bases and J by 6 bases. The length of the CDR3 is 13 residues. Germline values: CDR1 MNHEY, CDR2 SMNVEV (reference sequence). Material: CD4+ T cells from PBMCs. The sequence was collected from a human donor with Susac syndrome. This rearrangement joins TRBV27 to TRBJ1-2; TRBD1 matches 8 bases. This chain's CDR3 is CASSSRQGNGYTF. In DNA form, the CDR3 reads TGTGCCAGCAGTTCTCGACAGGGGAATGGCTACACCTTC.